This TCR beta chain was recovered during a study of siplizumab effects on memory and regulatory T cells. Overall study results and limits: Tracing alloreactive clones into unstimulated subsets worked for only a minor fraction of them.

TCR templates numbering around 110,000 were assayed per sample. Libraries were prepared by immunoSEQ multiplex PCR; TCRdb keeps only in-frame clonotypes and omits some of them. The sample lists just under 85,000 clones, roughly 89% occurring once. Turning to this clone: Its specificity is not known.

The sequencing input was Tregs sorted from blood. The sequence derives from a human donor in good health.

The CDR3 DNA is TGTGCCAGCAGTTCAACGGAGCCGCTGTATAATTCACCCCTCCACTTT. Translating it yields CASSSTEPLYNSPLHF. V gene TRBV5-5 combines with J gene TRBJ1-6; D is undetermined. The CDR3 is 16 amino acids. Germline CDR1 is SGHKS and CDR2 is YYEKEE (reference sequence). The V end lost 5 bases, the J end lost 4 bases, and 16 bases lay between the germline ends.